The T cell receptor beta chain under discussion was sequenced for a study of prognosis after radiotherapy for stage I lung cancer. Looking at the study overall: Patients were about a dozen men and more than 5 women aged about 53 to 90, median approximately 70 years. Patients with tumors diagnosed as squamous cell carcinoma numbered 6 to 8, and those with adenocarcinoma about 13.

Two-round multiplex PCR amplified TCR beta CDR3 from genomic DNA. First-round PCR amplification was performed with primers specific to each TRBV and TRBJ gene. TCRdb called the multiplex PCR reads again in MiXCR, with one record for every CDR3 protein. The repertoire includes roughly 38,000 distinct CDR3 sequences, approximately 25% of them detected once, and about 25% sits in the top ten. V was shortened by 9 bases and J by 4 bases, with 19 bases between the two germline ends. Germline-derived CDR1 and CDR2 are MNHNS and SASEGT. The length of the CDR3 is 14 residues. The material sequenced was PBMCs, taken before or after stereotactic body radiation therapy (not recorded which). This clonotype was sampled from a donor over 45 with non-small cell lung cancer. The genes are TRBV6-1 and TRBJ2-7; no definite D call. The CDR3 nucleotides read TGTGCCAGTGAAGCCAGACTGCATTTGTACGAGCAGTACTTC. Residues: CASEARLHLYEQYF.